Here is one T cell receptor beta chain with its context. Its antigen is as yet unknown. The data are from a study of cytomegalovirus exposure and HLA in healthy donors. Some clones are missing from TCRdb's copy, which holds only in-frame ones; the method was immunoSEQ multiplex PCR. Counted here are approximately 160,000 clones, around 90% occurring once; the ten biggest clones make up about 2.9%. Between the trimmed V and J ends, which lost 8 bases and 6 bases, there was a span of 14 bases. The germline V gene has CDR1 MGHRA and CDR2 YSYEKL. This CDR3 has 13 residues. Findings of the study overall: One later analysis, an examination of the 100 to 150 validation repertoires, found that first-cohort TCR clusters tended to co-occur in them. Cytomegalovirus association was listed for 170 or so TCR beta chains. Many donors shared some public TCRs, even though most TCR sequences were rare.

The receptor comes from a woman aged 18-30 years in good health and CMV-seropositive. Material: PBMCs. The J gene is TRBJ2-1, the V gene TRBV4-1, with D perhaps matching TRBD2 (7 bases). DNA of the CDR3: TGCGCCAGCTTTGGAGGGGGGGGCAATGAGCAGTTCTTC. Translating gives CASFGGGGNEQFF.